What follows describes a single T cell receptor beta chain. The antigen remains undetermined. PCR was performed using 60 Vbeta and 13 Jbeta primers. Only in-frame clones appear in the TCRdb table, and some are missing; sequencing was by immunoSEQ multiplex PCR. The repertoire includes under 150,000 clones, roughly 85% of them detected once, and 1.5% to 1.7% sits in the top ten. The entry originates in a study of cytomegalovirus exposure and HLA in healthy donors. Study-level background: Approximately 180 million T cells yielded over 90 million unique TCR beta sequences in earlier analysis. Whole-study findings and limits: Rarity marked most TCR sequences, yet some public TCRs occurred in many donors. In a later analysis, several top co-occurrence clusters appeared linked to parvovirus B19, influenza, CMV and Epstein-Barr virus. The study flagged around 150 TCR beta chains as cytomegalovirus-associated.

This clonotype was obtained from a middle-aged man in good health and CMV-seronegative. Sequencing was performed on PBMCs.

For the CDR3, the DNA is TGTGCCAGCAGACCCGGGAGGGGAAGCTCCTATAATTCACCCCTCCACTTT. The encoded protein is CASRPGRGSSYNSPLHF. V gene TRBV28 combines with J gene TRBJ1-6; D possibly corresponds to TRBD1 (5 bases). The CDR3 totals 17 residues. V lost 6 bases and J 0 bases, leaving 15 bases between the germline ends. Germline V lookup: CDR1 MDHEN, CDR2 SYDVKM.